The sequence of this TCR beta chain was determined in a study of OX40 agonist ivuxolimab in advanced cancers. Profiled with immunoSEQ multiplex PCR; TCRdb holds only in-frame clones, not every one. The top ten hold about 6.3% of the sample, which has around 69,000 clones, around 87% seen once. Patients had blood sampled at baseline and again on cycle 4 day 1 and cycle 7 day 1. V dropped 6 bases and J dropped 3; count of bases not matched to a gene: 3. This CDR3 region has 13 residues. The sequencing used CD4+ or CD8+ T cells sorted from blood, collected in a trial of the OX40 agonist ivuxolimab. The clonotype comes from an adult with an advanced solid tumor such as melanoma, head and neck, liver or kidney cancer. This chain links TRBV23-1 with TRBJ2-7; 9 bases align to TRBD2. TRBV23-1 is noted as an ORF with a role that remains uncertain. CDR3 sequence (DNA): TGCGCCAGCAGCCGACTAGCGGACTACGAGCAGTACTTC. Translated: CASSRLADYEQYF.